The TCR beta chain described here comes from a study of monozygotic twins with inflammatory bowel disease. One entry per CDR3 protein, without DNA, is what TCRdb gives after re-calling the 5' RACE reads. Its clone listing holds about 440,000 distinct CDR3 sequences. This CDR3 is built from 15 residues. CDR1 SGHTA and CDR2 FQGNSA come from the germline V gene. Blood was drawn once per donor, and each sample measured approximately 2.5 ml. The sample was blood. The rearrangement joins TRBV7-2 to TRBJ1-1; TCRdb lists TRBD1, though no DNA is available to test this call. The sequence derives from a human donor with ulcerative colitis or Crohn's disease, or a healthy co-twin of an affected twin (not recorded which). CDR3 protein: CASSARLGANTEAFF.